One and the same sample provided the 17 T cell receptor beta chains below, sequenced in a study of blood T cell repertoires in COVID-19. Method: immunoSEQ multiplex PCR; TCRdb's copy keeps in-frame clones and lacks some. Of a few hundred thousand clones detected, roughly 88% appear once; the ten largest clones hold about 1.5%. The sample was PBMCs or T cells enriched from blood (not recorded which). These receptor sequences come from a woman younger than 30 who had been exposed to COVID-19.

The chain has TRBV6-2 or TRBV6-3 and TRBJ2-1; D is ambiguous. Between the trimmed V and J ends, which lost 5 bases and 4 bases, there was a span of 6 bases. This CDR3 is built from 12 residues. CDR1 is MNHEY and CDR2 is SVGEGT in the germline V gene. CDR3: CASSRRYNEQFF. The DNA for the CDR3 is TGTGCCAGCAGTCGTCGTTACAATGAGCAGTTCTTC.

This chain links TRBV10-3 with TRBJ2-5; D not certain. The CDR3 is 12 residues long. V was clipped by 2 bases and J by 4 bases, with 5 bases between them. Germline V CDR1 and CDR2: ENHRY, SYGVKD. Written as DNA, the CDR3 is TGTGCCATCAGTGAGGAGAGAGAGACCCAGTACTTC. Translation gives CAISEERETQYF.

This clone turned up a few times. The chain links TRBV28 to TRBJ1-2; TRBD1 matches at 8 bases. V lost 5 bases, J lost 5 bases, and 19 bases stayed unmatched. The CDR3 length is 18 residues. Per germline, CDR1 MDHEN and CDR2 SYDVKM. The CDR3 here is CASSPNRGTGTPLYGYTF. The DNA for the CDR3 is TGTGCCAGCAGTCCAAATAGAGGGACAGGTACCCCTCTTTATGGCTACACCTTC.

V gene TRBV29-1 combines with J gene TRBJ2-3, with D maybe TRBD1 (5 bases). From germline, CDR1 is SQVTM and CDR2 ANQGSEA. The CDR3 sequence is 12 residues long. V was cut by 5 bases and J by 3 bases, with 9 bases left in between. Written as DNA, the CDR3 is TGCAGCGTTTCCCAGGGAACAGATACGCAGTATTTT. Amino acid sequence: CSVSQGTDTQYF.

The V gene is TRBV14, the J gene TRBJ1-1; possible D gene TRBD1, 6 bases. V lost 4 bases, J lost 4 bases, and 10 bases lay in between. The CDR3 consists of 13 residues. Per the germline V gene, CDR1 is SGHDN and CDR2 is FVKESK. The CDR3 reads CASSPYRATEAFF. DNA for the CDR3: TGTGCCAGCAGCCCCTACAGGGCCACTGAAGCTTTCTTT.

The chain couples TRBV7-8 to TRBJ1-1; 8 nucleotides match TRBD1. V trimming: 5 bases; J trimming: 4 bases; junction bases outside the gene matches: 6. CDR1 and CDR2 (germline): SGHVS, FQNEAQ. This CDR3 region has 14 residues. The CDR3: CASSGGTGFTEAFF. The CDR3 nucleotides are TGTGCCAGCAGCGGAGGGACAGGTTTCACTGAAGCTTTCTTT.

The J gene is TRBJ2-5, the V gene TRBV11-1; tentative D call: TRBD1 (7 bases). The V end was cut by 3 bases, the J end by 4 bases, with 15 bases between. This CDR3 is built from 15 residues. The V gene's germline CDR1 is SGHAT and CDR2 FQDESV (reference sequence). CDR3 residues: CASSFLDRRGETQYF. Here the CDR3 DNA reads TGTGCCAGCAGCTTCTTGGACAGGAGGGGAGAGACCCAGTACTTC.

V usage is TRBV28 and J usage is TRBJ1-6, with a weak D call TRBD1 (6 bases). The V end was cut by 6 bases, the J end by 7 bases, with 13 bases between. This CDR3 has 14 residues. The germline gives CDR1 MDHEN, CDR2 SYDVKM. The CDR3 region has the DNA TGTGCCAGCAGCTTGACAGGCCTGAATTCACCCCTCCACTTT. Protein product: CASSLTGLNSPLHF.

This chain uses TRBV7-2 with TRBJ2-3; 10 positions agree with TRBD1. This CDR3 comprises 14 residues. Trimming took 5 bases from V and 5 from J; bases not matched to a gene: 4. Germline loops: CDR1 SGHTA, CDR2 FQGNSA. The DNA of the CDR3 is TGTGCCAGCAGCCCTGGACAGGGGGGAGATACGCAGTATTTT. Its protein is CASSPGQGGDTQYF.

The genes are TRBV19 and TRBJ1-5, with 8 bases identical to TRBD1. The J segment lost 6 bases and the V segment lost 7 bases, leaving 11 bases of the junction unmatched. This CDR3 has 15 amino acids. Germline-derived CDR1 and CDR2 are LNHDA and SQIVND (reference sequence). CDR3 sequence: CASITTGGAGQPQHF. The CDR3 bases are TGTGCCAGTATCACTACAGGGGGTGCGGGTCAGCCCCAGCATTTT. The entire variable domain, with the rest obtained from reference TRBV19 and TRBJ1-5, is as follows: DGGITQSPKYLFRKEGQNVTLSCEQNLNHDAMYWYRQDPGQGLRLIYYSQIVNDFQKGDIAEGYSVSREKKESFPLTVTSAQKNPTAFYLCASITTGGAGQPQHFGDGTRLSIL.

This rearrangement joins TRBV6-1 to TRBJ2-1; TRBD1 is a possible D gene (6 bases). The CDR3 has 18 residues. Germline V lookup: CDR1 MNHNS, CDR2 SASEGT. The V end was cut by 2 bases, the J end by 7 bases, with 24 bases between. For the CDR3, the DNA is TGTGCCAGCAGTGAAAGCCGCCGGGACATATTATTTGGGAATGAGCAGTTCTTC. Residues: CASSESRRDILFGNEQFF.

J is TRBJ1-2 and V is TRBV6-5; no clear D gene. Germline CDR1 reads MNHEY; CDR2 reads SVGAGI. V gave up 0 bases and J gave up 6 bases, with 11 bases separating them. The CDR3 spans 14 residues. The DNA of the CDR3 is TGTGCCAGCAGTTACTCCGGACTAACACATGGCTACACCTTC. It is translated as CASSYSGLTHGYTF.

The chain is built from TRBV5-1 and TRBJ2-1; 13 bases agree with TRBD2. V was pared by 4 bases and J by 9 bases, with 13 bases of the junction left unmatched. This CDR3 has 17 amino acids. Germline assignment: CDR1 SGHRS and CDR2 YFSETQ. CDR3 residues: CASSEDPGLAGLGEQFF. In nucleotides, the CDR3 is TGCGCCAGCAGCGAAGATCCGGGACTAGCGGGGCTTGGTGAGCAGTTCTTC.

V usage is TRBV9 and J usage is TRBJ2-7; 7 nucleotides agree with TRBD1. J lost 4 bases, V lost 4 bases, and 14 bases had no gene match. The CDR3 extends over 16 amino acids. CDR1 is SGDLS and CDR2 is YYNGEE in the germline V gene. CDR3 sequence: CASSPLLATGSYEQYF. CDR3 bases: TGTGCCAGCAGCCCCCTATTAGCGACAGGGTCGTACGAGCAGTACTTC.

This clone was detected once. The gene calls are TRBV14 and TRBJ2-2, with 8 nucleotides matching TRBD2. The junction had 5 bases not matched to a gene; V was cut back by 4 bases and J by 7 bases. The CDR3 has 14 amino acids. Germline CDR1 and CDR2: SGHDN and FVKESK. The CDR3 loop is CASSPRGVVGELFF. The CDR3 DNA sequence: TGTGCCAGCAGCCCGCGGGGGGTTGTCGGGGAGCTGTTTTTT.

The V and J genes are TRBV6-5 and TRBJ2-1; D gene unclear. Germline V gene lookup returns CDR1 MNHEY and CDR2 SVGAGI. Trimming stripped 0 bases from V and 2 bases from J, with 2 bases between. The CDR3 is 13 amino acids. The DNA of the CDR3 is TGTGCCAGCAGTTACTCCGCCTACAATGAGCAGTTCTTC. Translating gives CASSYSAYNEQFF.

About this clone itself: Other DNA sequences in the same sample also yield this CDR3. J is TRBJ1-2 and V is TRBV2; 11 nucleotides match TRBD1. The V gene's germline CDR1 is SNHLY and CDR2 FYNNEI. V gave up 6 bases and J gave up 1 base; unmatched junction bases: 1. The CDR3 is made up of 14 amino acids. The CDR3 DNA follows: TGTGCCAGCAGAGGGACAGGGGGTAACTATGGCTACACCTTC. Encoded protein: CASRGTGGNYGYTF.